One and the same sample provided the 8 T cell receptor beta chains below, sequenced in a study of CD8 T cell repertoires and HIV-1 epitope variants. Clones were sequenced by immunoSEQ multiplex PCR, and TCRdb holds only the in-frame ones, with some missing. Found here are around 6,600 clones, about 70% of them singletons; the top ten hold about two fifths. For these receptors, no antigen is known. Sequences were obtained from cultured CD8+ T cells derived from PBMCs. Receptors originate from a male donor with HIV.

The chain is built from TRBV10-3 and TRBJ1-1; D is uncertain. Germline V gives CDR1 ENHRY, CDR2 SYGVKD. The CDR3 runs to 14 residues. The V gene lost 4 bases and the J gene lost 5 bases, with 14 bases spanning the gap. The CDR3 sequence is CAISVDGDGTEAFF. The CDR3 region has the DNA TGTGCCATCAGTGTGGATGGGGATGGAACTGAAGCTTTCTTT.

The gene calls are TRBV15 and TRBJ2-5; perhaps TRBD2 as D (5 bases). Trimming left V 0 bases short and J 7 bases short, with 6 bases between. Germline V gene lookup returns CDR1 LNHNV and CDR2 YYDKDF (reference sequence). CDR3 length: 12 residues. The CDR3: CATSRDRGTQYF. The CDR3 region has the DNA TGTGCCACCAGCAGAGATCGGGGGACCCAGTACTTC.

This clone was picked up a small number of times. The V call is TRBV5-5, the J call TRBJ2-3; D is unresolved. The CDR3 covers 17 residues. Trimming removed 4 bases at V and 0 bases at J, with 18 bases between. The germline CDR1 and CDR2 sequences are SGHKS and YYEKEE (reference sequence). The CDR3 loop is CASSPDPRSLSTDTQYF. CDR3 nucleotides: TGTGCCAGCAGCCCGGACCCCCGGAGCCTCAGCACAGATACGCAGTATTTT.

The V and J genes are TRBV4-2 and TRBJ2-2; 10 bases match TRBD2. The CDR3 loop spans 16 amino acids. CDR1 is LGHNA, CDR2 YNFKEQ, per germline. The V segment lost 6 bases and the J segment 1 base; nucleotides outside the gene matches: 5. CDR3 residues: CASSVLAGGNTGELFF. The CDR3 nucleotides read TGTGCCAGCAGTGTTTTAGCGGGAGGGAACACCGGGGAGCTGTTTTTT.

The chain uses TRBV19 and TRBJ2-7; D is unclear. Between the trimmed V and J ends, which lost 1 base and 6 bases, there was a span of 10 bases. Germline V gene data show CDR1 as LNHDA and CDR2 as SQIVND (reference sequence). The CDR3 contains 13 residues. The CDR3 region is CASSIVPYGEQYF. The CDR3 DNA is TGTGCCAGTAGTATAGTCCCCTATGGCGAGCAGTACTTC.

The chain employs TRBV7-1 and TRBJ2-7; 7 nucleotides agree with TRBD1. TRBV7-1 is marked as an open reading frame, function uncertain. The CDR3 runs 14 residues. Trimming removed 4 bases from V and 7 bases from J; junction bases left unmatched: 10. CDR3 nucleotides: TGTGCCAGCAGCTTGGGACAGTACCTTCGTGAGCAGTACTTC. It specifies CASSLGQYLREQYF.

CDR3 nucleotide sequence: TGTGCCAGTAGTGACACCAGATTGGGCGAGCAGTACTTC. This sequence encodes CASSDTRLGEQYF. The rearrangement joins TRBV19 to TRBJ2-7; D is ambiguous. Trimming took 5 bases from V and 6 from J, leaving 14 bases between them. The length of the CDR3 is 13 residues. Germline CDR1 LNHDA, CDR2 SQIVND (reference sequence).

The table lists this clone with a few counts. The chain links TRBV7-2 to TRBJ1-1; tentative D call: TRBD1 (6 bases). The V and J ends lost 1 base and 3 bases respectively, with 12 bases between them. CDR3 length equals 15 residues. From germline, CDR1 is SGHTA and CDR2 FQGNSA. CDR3 DNA sequence: TGTGCCAGCAGCTTAGACGCAACAGGGTACACTGAAGCTTTCTTT. Protein product: CASSLDATGYTEAFF.